The 10 T cell receptor beta chains given below trace back to one sample, sequenced in a study of blood T cell repertoires in COVID-19. Clones were sequenced by immunoSEQ multiplex PCR, and TCRdb holds only the in-frame ones, with some missing. The data hold approximately 340,000 clones, with around 83% observed a single time. The source material was peripheral blood. These receptors were collected from a man aged 25-40 years with active or convalescent COVID-19.

The chain joins TRBV5-1 to TRBJ2-2; tentatively, D is TRBD2 (5 bases). The V gene lost 4 bases and the J gene lost 3 bases, with 13 bases spanning the gap. The CDR3 sequence is 15 residues long. Germline-derived CDR1 and CDR2 are SGHRS and YFSETQ. The CDR3 reads CASSPWESDTGELFF. As DNA, the CDR3 is TGCGCCAGCAGCCCGTGGGAGAGCGACACCGGGGAGCTGTTTTTT.

The chain combines TRBV9 with TRBJ2-1; the D gene is possibly TRBD2 (6 bases). Trimming shortened V by 3 bases and J by 7 bases, and 11 bases separated the two germline ends. From germline, CDR1 is SGDLS and CDR2 YYNGEE. This CDR3 has 13 amino acids. CDR3 amino acids: CASSGRDLNEQFF. Here the CDR3 DNA reads TGTGCCAGCAGCGGCCGGGACTTAAATGAGCAGTTCTTC.

This chain uses TRBV11-2 with TRBJ1-1; D might be TRBD1 (5 bases). Germline V gene data show CDR1 as SGHAT and CDR2 as FQNNGV. V lost 6 bases and J 0 bases, leaving 23 bases between the germline ends. The CDR3 runs 18 residues. The CDR3 sequence is CASRILVRRKGLNTEAFF. DNA of the CDR3: TGTGCCAGCAGGATTCTCGTCAGGAGAAAGGGGCTGAACACTGAAGCTTTCTTT.

V and J are TRBV29-1 and TRBJ2-3; TRBD2 matches 12 bases. CDR1 is SQVTM, CDR2 ANQGSEA, per germline. There are 14 residues in the CDR3. With 7 bases clipped from V and 5 bases from J, the junction kept 7 bases outside the gene matches. CDR3 sequence: CSGRLAGGVDTQYF. CDR3 sequence (DNA): TGCAGCGGCAGGCTAGCGGGGGGGGTAGATACGCAGTATTTT.

The chain links TRBV7-9 to TRBJ2-7; tentative D call: TRBD1 (6 bases). CDR3 length: 17 amino acids. In germline, CDR1 is SEHNR, CDR2 FQNEAQ (reference sequence). V lost 3 bases and J 2 bases, leaving 20 bases between the germline ends. DNA for the CDR3: TGTGCCAGCAGCTTTCGGTCTCCGGGACAAGGAGCCTACGAGCAGTACTTC. Protein: CASSFRSPGQGAYEQYF.

The chain links TRBV10-3 to TRBJ1-2; 10 bases align to TRBD1. CDR1 and CDR2 (germline): ENHRY, SYGVKD. The ends lost 7 bases at V and 4 bases at J; junction bases unmatched: 15. This CDR3 has 17 residues. The CDR3 loop reads CAIKGAGTGDSFYGYTF. The CDR3 DNA follows: TGTGCCATCAAAGGGGCCGGGACAGGGGACAGCTTCTATGGCTACACCTTC.

This clone has more than one count but fewer than ten. The chain recombines TRBV9 with TRBJ1-1; no reliable D call. This CDR3 is 13 amino acids long. Germline V lookup: CDR1 SGDLS, CDR2 YYNGEE. Trimming shortened V by 4 bases and J by 7 bases, and 14 bases separated the two germline ends. CDR3 sequence: CASSPRSEGEAFF. CDR3 in DNA: TGTGCCAGCAGCCCCCGATCGGAGGGTGAAGCTTTCTTT.

The chain recombines TRBV20-1 with TRBJ2-3; TRBD2 agrees at 7 bases. With V trimmed by 3 bases and J by 5 bases, 11 bases remained unmatched. The length of the CDR3 is 15 residues. Germline V gene sequence: CDR1 DFQATT, CDR2 SNEGSKA (reference sequence). The CDR3 coding sequence is TGCAGTGCTAGTCTCCCCGCGGGAGCGGGAGATACGCAGTATTTT. This translates into CSASLPAGAGDTQYF.

V and J are TRBV12-5 and TRBJ2-1; tentatively, D is TRBD1 (6 bases). Germline V gene lookup returns CDR1 LGHNT and CDR2 FRNRAP. The CDR3 is 14 amino acids. V was trimmed by 6 bases and J by 6 bases, leaving 15 bases between them. The chain's CDR3 is CASGAQGSGNEQFF. The CDR3 DNA is TGTGCTAGTGGGGCTCAGGGGAGTGGCAATGAGCAGTTCTTC.

This clone was seen a handful of times. The chain recombines TRBV9 with TRBJ1-1; D may be TRBD1 (6 bases). The CDR3 totals 15 residues. Per germline, CDR1 SGDLS and CDR2 YYNGEE. V lost 4 bases, J lost 1 base, and 14 bases lay in between. CDR3 sequence: CASSMSGEPNTEAFF. The CDR3 DNA follows: TGTGCCAGCAGCATGTCAGGGGAACCGAACACTGAAGCTTTCTTT.